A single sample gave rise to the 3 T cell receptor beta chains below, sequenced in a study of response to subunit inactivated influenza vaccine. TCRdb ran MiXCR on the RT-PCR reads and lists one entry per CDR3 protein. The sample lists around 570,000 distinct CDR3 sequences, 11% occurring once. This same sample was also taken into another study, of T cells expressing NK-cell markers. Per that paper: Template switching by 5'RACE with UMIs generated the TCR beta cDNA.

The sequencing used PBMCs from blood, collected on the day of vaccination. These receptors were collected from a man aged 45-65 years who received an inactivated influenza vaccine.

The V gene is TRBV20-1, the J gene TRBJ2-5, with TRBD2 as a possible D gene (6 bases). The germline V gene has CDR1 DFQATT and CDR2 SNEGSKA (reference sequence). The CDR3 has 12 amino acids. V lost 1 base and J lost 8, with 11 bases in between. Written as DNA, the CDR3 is TGCAGTGCTAGAGGCCGACTAGGTACCCAGTACTTC. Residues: CSARGRLGTQYF.

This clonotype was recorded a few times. This chain's CDR3 is CSAPGTGGTDTQYF. Here the CDR3 DNA reads TGCAGTGCTCCCGGGACAGGGGGCACAGATACGCAGTATTTT. The gene calls are TRBV20-1 and TRBJ2-3; 10 bases align to TRBD1. The V gene end was trimmed by 5 bases and the J gene end by 1 base; junction bases not matched to a gene: 3. CDR1 and CDR2 (germline): DFQATT, SNEGSKA (reference sequence). This CDR3 spans 14 amino acids.

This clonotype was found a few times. The DNA of the CDR3 is TGTGCCATCAGTAGAAAGCGGAAGGAGATGTCACCAGATACGCAGTATTTT. Protein product: CAISRKRKEMSPDTQYF. The J gene is TRBJ2-3, the V gene TRBV10-3, with D possibly being TRBD2 (5 bases). Germline loops: CDR1 ENHRY, CDR2 SYGVKD. V lost 5 bases and J lost 4, with 22 bases in between. The CDR3 runs to 17 residues.